This T cell receptor beta chain was recovered during a study of glioma-infiltrating T cells after dendritic cell vaccination. As for the study in general: Between about 2003 and 2012, patients got autologous tumor lysate-pulsed dendritic cell vaccines.

Sequencing used immunoSEQ multiplex PCR; TCRdb keeps in-frame clones, though not all of them. The sample comprises roughly 100,000 clones, roughly 79% of which are singletons, and over 9.5% rests with the top ten. V lost 4 bases and J lost 9, with 17 bases in between. The CDR3 is 14 amino acids. In germline, CDR1 is SGHRS, CDR2 YFSETQ. The V call is TRBV5-1, the J call TRBJ2-1, with a tentative D call TRBD1 (6 bases). Sequencing used blood, obtained before dendritic cell vaccination. The receptor's source is a human donor with glioblastoma. The CDR3 coding sequence is TGCGCCAGCAGCCGGACTTCGAAACAGGGTGAGCAGTTCTTC. It is translated as CASSRTSKQGEQFF.